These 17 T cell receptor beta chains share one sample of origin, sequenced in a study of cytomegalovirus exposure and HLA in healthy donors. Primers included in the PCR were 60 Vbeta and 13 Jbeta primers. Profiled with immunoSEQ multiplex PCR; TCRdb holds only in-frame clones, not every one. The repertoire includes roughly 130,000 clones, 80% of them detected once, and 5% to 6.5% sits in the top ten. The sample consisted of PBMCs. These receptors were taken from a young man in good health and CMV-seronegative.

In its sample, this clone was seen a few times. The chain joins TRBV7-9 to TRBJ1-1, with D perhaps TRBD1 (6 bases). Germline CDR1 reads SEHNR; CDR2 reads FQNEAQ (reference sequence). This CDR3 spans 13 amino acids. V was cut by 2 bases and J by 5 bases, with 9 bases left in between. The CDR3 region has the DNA TGTGCCAGCAGCTTAACGCAGGGGACTGAAGCTTTCTTT. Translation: CASSLTQGTEAFF.

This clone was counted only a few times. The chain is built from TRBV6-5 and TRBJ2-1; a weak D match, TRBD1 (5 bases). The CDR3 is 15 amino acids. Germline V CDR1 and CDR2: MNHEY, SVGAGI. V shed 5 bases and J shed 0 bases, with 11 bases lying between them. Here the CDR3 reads CASSNTGYSYNEQFF. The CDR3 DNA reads TGTGCCAGCAGTAATACAGGTTACTCCTACAATGAGCAGTTCTTC.

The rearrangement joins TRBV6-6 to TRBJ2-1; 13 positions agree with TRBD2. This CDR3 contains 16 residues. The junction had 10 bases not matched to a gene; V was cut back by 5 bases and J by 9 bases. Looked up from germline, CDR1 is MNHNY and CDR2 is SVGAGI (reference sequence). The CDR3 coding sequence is TGTGCCAGCAGTCCTCCACTAGCGGGGGGGGGCGGTGAGCAGTTCTTC. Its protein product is CASSPPLAGGGGEQFF.

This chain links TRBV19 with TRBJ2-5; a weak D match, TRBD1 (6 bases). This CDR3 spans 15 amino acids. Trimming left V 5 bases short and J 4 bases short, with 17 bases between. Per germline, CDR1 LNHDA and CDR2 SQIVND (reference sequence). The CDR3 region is CASSPVRGGGETQYF. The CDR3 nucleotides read TGTGCCAGTAGTCCCGTTCGAGGGGGTGGAGAGACCCAGTACTTC.

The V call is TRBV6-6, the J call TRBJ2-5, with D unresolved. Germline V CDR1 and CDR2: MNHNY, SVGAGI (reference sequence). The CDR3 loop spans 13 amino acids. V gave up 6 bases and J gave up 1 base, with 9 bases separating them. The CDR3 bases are TGTGCCAGCAGCTCCCTGGCCCAAGAGACCCAGTACTTC. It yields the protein CASSSLAQETQYF.

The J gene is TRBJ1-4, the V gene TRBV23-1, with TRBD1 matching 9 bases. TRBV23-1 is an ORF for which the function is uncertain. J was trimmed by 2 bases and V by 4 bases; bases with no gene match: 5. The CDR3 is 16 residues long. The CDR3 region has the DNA TGCGCCAGCAGTCCCCGGACAGGGGCCACTAATGAAAAACTGTTTTTT. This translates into CASSPRTGATNEKLFF.

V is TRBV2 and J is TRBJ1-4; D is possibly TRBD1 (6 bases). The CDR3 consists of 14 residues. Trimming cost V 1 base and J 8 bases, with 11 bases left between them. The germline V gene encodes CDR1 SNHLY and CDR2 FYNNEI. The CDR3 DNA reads TGTGCCAGCAGTGAAGTGAGGGGGTGGGAAAAACTGTTTTTT. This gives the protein CASSEVRGWEKLFF.

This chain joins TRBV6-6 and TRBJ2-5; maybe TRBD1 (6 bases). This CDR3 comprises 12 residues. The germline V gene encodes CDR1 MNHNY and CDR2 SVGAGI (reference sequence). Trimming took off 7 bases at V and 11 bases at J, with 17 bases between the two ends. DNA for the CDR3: TGTGCCAGCAATCCTCGAGGGGGAAAGCAGTACTTC. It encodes CASNPRGGKQYF.

CDR3 in DNA: TGTGCCAGCAGCGTAGCTAGTATAGTGGGAGACAATGAGCAGTTCTTC. Amino acid sequence: CASSVASIVGDNEQFF. V and J are TRBV9 and TRBJ2-1; D may be TRBD2 (5 bases). Germline V gene data show CDR1 as SGDLS and CDR2 as YYNGEE. V dropped 0 bases and J dropped 5 bases, with 15 bases sitting between them. This CDR3 has 16 residues.

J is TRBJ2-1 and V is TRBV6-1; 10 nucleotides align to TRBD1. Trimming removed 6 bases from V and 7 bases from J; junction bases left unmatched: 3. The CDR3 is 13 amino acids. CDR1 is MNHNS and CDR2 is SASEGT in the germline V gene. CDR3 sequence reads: CASSKGQGNEQFF. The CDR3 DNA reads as TGTGCCAGCAGCAAGGGACAGGGGAATGAGCAGTTCTTC.

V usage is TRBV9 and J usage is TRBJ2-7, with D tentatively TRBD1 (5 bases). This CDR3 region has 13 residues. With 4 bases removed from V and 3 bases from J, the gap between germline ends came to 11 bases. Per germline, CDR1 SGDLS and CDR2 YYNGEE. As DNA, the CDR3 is TGTGCCAGCAGCACCCGTCAGGGCTACGAGCAGTACTTC. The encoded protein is CASSTRQGYEQYF.

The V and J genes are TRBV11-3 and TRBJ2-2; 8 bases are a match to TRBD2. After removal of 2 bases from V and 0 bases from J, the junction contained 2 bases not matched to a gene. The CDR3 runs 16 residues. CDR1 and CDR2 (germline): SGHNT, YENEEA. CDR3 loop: CASSLNGGANTGELFF. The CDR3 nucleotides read TGTGCCAGCAGCTTAAACGGGGGGGCGAACACCGGGGAGCTGTTTTTT.

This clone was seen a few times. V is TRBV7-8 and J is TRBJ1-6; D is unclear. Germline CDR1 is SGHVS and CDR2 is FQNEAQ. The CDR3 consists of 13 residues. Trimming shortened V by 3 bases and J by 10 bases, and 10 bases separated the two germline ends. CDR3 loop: CASSLPGNSPLHF. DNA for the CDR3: TGTGCCAGCAGCTTGCCCGGGAACTCACCCCTCCACTTT.

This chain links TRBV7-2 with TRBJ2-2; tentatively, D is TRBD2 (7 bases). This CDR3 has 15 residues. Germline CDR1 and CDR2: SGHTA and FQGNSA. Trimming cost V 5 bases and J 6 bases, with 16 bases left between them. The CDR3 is CASSHGGGGPGELFF. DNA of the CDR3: TGTGCCAGCAGCCACGGAGGGGGGGGCCCCGGGGAGCTGTTTTTT.

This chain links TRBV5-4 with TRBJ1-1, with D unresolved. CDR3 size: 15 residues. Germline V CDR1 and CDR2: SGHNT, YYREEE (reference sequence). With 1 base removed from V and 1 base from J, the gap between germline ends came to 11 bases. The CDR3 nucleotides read TGTGCCAGCAGCTTGAACCCGGGAGCGAACACTGAAGCTTTCTTT. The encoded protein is CASSLNPGANTEAFF.

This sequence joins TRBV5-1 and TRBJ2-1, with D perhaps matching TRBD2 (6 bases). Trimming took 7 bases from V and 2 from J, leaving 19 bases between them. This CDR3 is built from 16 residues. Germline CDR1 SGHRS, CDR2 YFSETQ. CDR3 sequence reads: CASGSGSGEPYNEQFF. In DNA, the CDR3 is TGCGCCAGCGGGTCGGGATCGGGGGAGCCCTACAATGAGCAGTTCTTC. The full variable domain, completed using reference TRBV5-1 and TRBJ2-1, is KAGVTQTPRYLIKTRGQQVTLSCSPISGHRSVSWYQQTPGQGLQFLFEYFSETQRNKGNFPGRFSGRQFSNSRSEMNVSTLELGDSALYLCASGSGSGEPYNEQFFGPGTRLTVL.

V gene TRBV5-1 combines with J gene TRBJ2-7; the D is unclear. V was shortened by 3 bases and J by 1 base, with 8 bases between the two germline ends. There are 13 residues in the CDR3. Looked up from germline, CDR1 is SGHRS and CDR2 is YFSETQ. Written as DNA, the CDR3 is TGCGCCAGCAGCTCGACTGTTTCCTACGAGCAGTACTTC. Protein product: CASSSTVSYEQYF.